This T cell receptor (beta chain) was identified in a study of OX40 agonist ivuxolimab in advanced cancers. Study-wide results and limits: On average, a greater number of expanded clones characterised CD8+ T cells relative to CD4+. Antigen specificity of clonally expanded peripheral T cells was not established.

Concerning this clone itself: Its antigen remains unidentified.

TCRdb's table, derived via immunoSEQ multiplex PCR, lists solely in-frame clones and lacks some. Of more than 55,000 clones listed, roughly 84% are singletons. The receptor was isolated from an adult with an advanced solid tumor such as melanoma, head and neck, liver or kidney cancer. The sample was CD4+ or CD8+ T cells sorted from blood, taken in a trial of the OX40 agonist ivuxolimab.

The CDR3 loop is CASSIGQGKGIGGNTIYF. Here the CDR3 DNA reads TGTGCCAGCAGCATCGGACAGGGAAAAGGTATAGGTGGAAACACCATATATTTT. This rearrangement joins TRBV5-5 to TRBJ1-3; 8 bases map to TRBD1. With 4 bases clipped from V and 3 bases from J, the junction kept 15 bases outside the gene matches. This CDR3 has 18 residues. The germline gives CDR1 SGHKS, CDR2 YYEKEE (reference sequence).